This passage covers 13 T cell receptor beta chains from one sample sequenced in a study of T-cell reconstitution after alpha-beta-depleted transplantation in children. The library targeted TCRbeta and was prepared with unique molecular identifiers. Each CDR3 protein gets one entry after TCRdb re-called the PCR reads with MiXCR. The table lists about 640,000 distinct CDR3 sequences, approximately 16% of them singletons. This specimen consisted of PBMCs from the stem cell graft donor, obtained from the stem cell graft. The receptors come from a human donor who donated a stem cell graft to a child with acute myeloid leukemia.

This clonotype occurred many times. The chain combines TRBV20-1 with TRBJ2-3; D is uncertain. This CDR3 region has 14 residues. Trimming took off 0 bases at V and 11 bases at J, with 18 bases between the two ends. Per germline, CDR1 DFQATT and CDR2 SNEGSKA (reference sequence). CDR3 in amino acids: CSARDAHTSFQQYF. The CDR3 DNA reads as TGCAGTGCTAGAGATGCCCACACCTCCTTTCAGCAGTATTTT.

This clonotype was seen repeatedly, ten times or more. The chain joins TRBV20-1 to TRBJ2-1, with D tentatively TRBD1 (6 bases). The CDR3 length is 15 residues. Germline V lookup: CDR1 DFQATT, CDR2 SNEGSKA (reference sequence). The V and J ends lost 5 bases and 4 bases respectively, with 18 bases between them. The CDR3 reads CSAFPLGGVYNEQFF. The DNA for the CDR3 is TGCAGTGCTTTCCCCCTAGGGGGTGTATACAATGAGCAGTTCTTC.

In the case of this clonotype: A read error may explain this, as a much larger clone is one base away. The chain uses TRBV27 and TRBJ2-7; TRBD1 might be the D (5 bases). The length of the CDR3 is 14 residues. Germline lookup yields CDR1 MNHEY and CDR2 SMNVEV (reference sequence). V was clipped by 4 bases and J by 2 bases, with 12 bases between them. DNA of the CDR3: TGTGCCAGCAGTTCCCTGACAGATGCCTACGAGCAGTACTTC. This codes for CASSSLTDAYEQYF.

The rearrangement uses TRBV7-8 and TRBJ1-5; 7 nucleotides line up with TRBD1. The CDR3 is made up of 14 amino acids. The ends lost 1 base at V and 7 bases at J; junction bases unmatched: 4. Germline V gene lookup returns CDR1 SGHVS and CDR2 FQNEAQ. CDR3 sequence: CASSLETGRQPQHF. The CDR3, as DNA: TGTGCCAGCAGCTTAGAGACAGGGCGACAGCCCCAGCATTTT. The full variable domain, completed using reference TRBV7-8 and TRBJ1-5, is GAGVSQSPRYKVAKRGQDVALRCDPISGHVSLFWYQQALGQGPEFLTYFQNEAQLDKSGLPSDRFFAERPEGSVSTLKIQRTQQEDSAVYLCASSLETGRQPQHFGDGTRLSIL.

The V and J genes are TRBV11-2 and TRBJ2-7; unclear D gene. The V end lost 5 bases, the J end lost 6 bases, and 8 bases lay between the germline ends. Germline lookup yields CDR1 SGHAT and CDR2 FQNNGV. The CDR3 runs 11 residues. The CDR3, as DNA: TGTGCCAGCAGCCCTAAGGCCGAGCAGTACGTC. It codes for CASSPKAEQYV.

The chain is built from TRBV3-1 and TRBJ2-1, with D hard to call. Trimming shortened V by 1 base and J by 0 bases, and 7 bases separated the two germline ends. Germline CDR1 is LGHDT and CDR2 is YNNKEL (reference sequence). CDR3 length equals 15 residues. This CDR3 is CASSQARISYNEQFF. The DNA for the CDR3 is TGTGCCAGCAGCCAAGCAAGGATCTCCTACAATGAGCAGTTCTTC.

This clonotype has just a few counts. V usage is TRBV13 and J usage is TRBJ2-1; perhaps TRBD1 as D (5 bases). Germline CDR1 reads PRHDT; CDR2 reads FYEKMQ (reference sequence). CDR3 length: 13 residues. Trimming removed 5 bases from V and 7 bases from J, with 12 bases in between. The CDR3 DNA reads as TGTGCCAGCAGCCAGGGTGTTCGTAATGAGCAGTTCTTC. It encodes CASSQGVRNEQFF.

The J gene is TRBJ2-1, the V gene TRBV30; the D gene is possibly TRBD2 (5 bases). Germline CDR1 is GTSNPN and CDR2 is SVGIG (reference sequence). Trimming took off 1 base at V and 12 bases at J, with 7 bases between the two ends. The CDR3 is 10 residues long. The CDR3 bases are TGTGCCTGGAGTGCGGGATTGCAGTTCTTC. Encoded protein: CAWSAGLQFF.

The CDR3 loop is CSAREATANTEAFF. For the CDR3, the DNA is TGCAGTGCTAGAGAAGCGACAGCTAACACTGAAGCTTTCTTT. V and J are TRBV20-1 and TRBJ1-1, with a weak D call TRBD1 (5 bases). The CDR3 is 14 amino acids. Germline-derived CDR1 and CDR2 are DFQATT and SNEGSKA (reference sequence). The V and J ends lost 0 bases and 2 bases respectively, with 10 bases between them.

This clonotype has only a few counts. The genes are TRBV5-6 and TRBJ1-1, with D perhaps TRBD1 (6 bases). V lost 0 bases to trimming and J lost 5 bases, with 11 bases between them. Germline V gene lookup returns CDR1 SGHDT and CDR2 YYEEEE. The CDR3 length is 14 residues. CDR3 sequence reads: CASSLAGGLTEAFF. The CDR3 bases are TGTGCCAGCAGCTTGGCCGGGGGGCTTACTGAAGCTTTCTTT.

This chain uses TRBV5-1 with TRBJ2-7, with D perhaps TRBD2 (6 bases). The CDR3 has 14 residues. V was clipped by 0 bases and J by 7 bases, with 14 bases between them. Germline-derived CDR1 and CDR2 are SGHRS and YFSETQ. The CDR3 region has the DNA TGCGCCAGCAGCTTGGGAATCTCGGGGGTTGAGCAGTACTTC. It codes for CASSLGISGVEQYF.

The table lists this clonotype with many counts. This chain links TRBV10-3 with TRBJ1-5; D call uncertain. The CDR3 consists of 12 residues. V gave up 8 bases and J gave up 5 bases, with 10 bases separating them. Germline values: CDR1 ENHRY, CDR2 SYGVKD. The CDR3: CAISQEHQPQHF. For the CDR3, the DNA is TGTGCCATCTCGCAGGAGCATCAGCCCCAGCATTTT.

This clonotype was recorded at least ten times. DNA for the CDR3: TGCGCCAGCAGCCAAGAGAAAAGGGGACGAGGGGAAGCTTTCTTT. Translating it yields CASSQEKRGRGEAFF. The chain has TRBV4-1 and TRBJ1-1, with a possible D match to TRBD1 (5 bases). The CDR3 spans 15 residues. Looked up from germline, CDR1 is MGHRA and CDR2 is YSYEKL. V lost 0 bases, J lost 8 bases, and 16 bases lay in between.